This T cell receptor beta chain stems from a study of shared clonotypes between healthy human individuals. This clone was counted at least ten times. Its antigen is undetermined. General study results and limits: Only blood was sampled, and tissue TCR repertoires likely differ from blood ones.

V lost 0 bases to trimming and J lost 13 bases, with 7 bases between them. CDR3 length: 11 residues. CDR1 SGHTS and CDR2 YDEGEE come from the germline V gene. Source study methods: Sequence data from immunoSEQ were junction-only and lacked quality scores; consequently, filtering differed. Profiling relied on immunoSEQ multiplex PCR, and the TCRdb table lists in-frame clones only, not all of them. The V and J calls and clone size were taken over from that table, and D and trimming were inferred from the DNA. This table has 400,000 to 500,000 clones, 76% appearing once. What was sequenced was PBMCs. The origin of this receptor is a woman between 35 and 50 years old in good health. Some clones in this sample may be carry-over from other donors' samples. The V call is TRBV5-8, the J call TRBJ1-4; D remains ambiguous. The CDR3, as DNA: TGTGCCAGCAGCTTGGGGGGAGGACTGTTTTTT. It translates to CASSLGGGLFF.